The 28 T cell receptor beta chains in this list originate from one sample, sequenced in a study of shared clonotypes between healthy human individuals. Here immunoSEQ multiplex PCR was the method, and the copy in TCRdb shows in-frame clones only, minus some. This table holds approximately 2.3 million clones, more than 85% found once. The sequencing sample was made of naive CD4+ T cells from PBMCs. Described subset: CD45RA+ positively selected. The receptors here all came from a man between 18 and 35 years old in good health. Some clones in this sample may be carry-over from other donors' samples.

The chain couples TRBV28 to TRBJ2-4; the D is unclear. V lost 2 bases to trimming and J lost 11 bases, with 13 bases between them. This CDR3 is built from 13 residues. CDR1 is MDHEN, CDR2 SYDVKM, per germline. The CDR3 loop reads CASSLSYTGVQYF. In DNA, the CDR3 is TGTGCCAGCAGTTTAAGTTACACGGGCGTTCAGTACTTC. Full variable domain (remainder filled in from reference TRBV28 and TRBJ2-4): DVKVTQSSRYLVKRTGEKVFLECVQDMDHENMFWYRQDPGLGLRLIYFSYDVKMKEKGDIPEGYSVSREKKERFSLILESASTNQTSMYLCASSLSYTGVQYFGAGTRLSVL.

The V call is TRBV28, the J call TRBJ1-1; no clear D gene. CDR3 size: 11 residues. The V gene's germline CDR1 is MDHEN and CDR2 SYDVKM. V was pared by 6 bases and J by 8 bases, with 10 bases between. CDR3 protein: CASRLFREAFF. The CDR3 coding sequence is TGTGCCAGCAGACTCTTCAGGGAAGCTTTCTTT.

The CDR3 here is CASSTEKGGYTF. In DNA, the CDR3 is TGTGCCAGCAGTACAGAGAAGGGCGGCTACACCTTC. This chain uses TRBV6-6 with TRBJ1-2; D remains ambiguous. The germline V gene has CDR1 MNHNY and CDR2 SVGAGI (reference sequence). The ends were cut back, 5 bases at V and 8 bases at J, with 12 bases in the middle. The CDR3 totals 12 residues.

The chain combines TRBV7-6 with TRBJ2-1; TRBD2 matches at 7 bases. Germline V gene data show CDR1 as SGHVS and CDR2 as FNYEAQ. V lost 5 bases to trimming and J lost 2 bases; unmatched junction nucleotides: 12. This CDR3 region has 17 residues. The CDR3 protein is CASSPRFGGGTYNEQFF. The CDR3, as DNA: TGTGCCAGCAGCCCTCGTTTTGGGGGAGGGACCTACAATGAGCAGTTCTTC.

This clone was seen more than once but under ten times. J is TRBJ1-1 and V is TRBV14, with D unclear. V lost 0 bases to trimming and J lost 4 bases, with 6 bases between them. CDR1 is SGHDN, CDR2 FVKESK, per germline. This CDR3 has 13 amino acids. This CDR3 is CASSQDRSTEAFF. Written as DNA, the CDR3 is TGTGCCAGCAGCCAAGATCGTTCCACTGAAGCTTTCTTT.

The rearrangement links TRBV5-1 to TRBJ2-1, with a tentative D call TRBD2 (6 bases). Between the trimmed V and J ends, which lost 3 bases and 3 bases, there was a span of 19 bases. Germline V gene lookup returns CDR1 SGHRS and CDR2 YFSETQ. The CDR3 runs to 17 residues. This CDR3 reads CASSSMRSGGNYNEQFF. Written as DNA, the CDR3 is TGCGCCAGCAGCTCCATGAGGTCTGGCGGGAACTACAATGAGCAGTTCTTC.

The CDR3 protein is CSVEDPKAGSSGNTIYF. CDR3 bases: TGCAGCGTTGAAGATCCTAAGGCGGGCAGCTCTGGAAACACCATATATTTT. The rearrangement uses TRBV29-1 and TRBJ1-3; no clear D. V gave up 0 bases and J gave up 0 bases, with 15 bases separating them. CDR3 size: 17 residues. CDR1 is SQVTM, CDR2 ANQGSEA, per germline. Full variable domain (rest looked up from reference TRBV29-1 and TRBJ1-3): SAVISQKPSRDICQRGTSLTIQCQVDSQVTMMFWYRQQPGQSLTLIATANQGSEATYESGFVIDKFPISRPNLTFSTLTVSNMSPEDSSIYLCSVEDPKAGSSGNTIYFGEGSWLTVV.

A word on this clone: The conserved phenylalanine or tryptophan normally closing the CDR3 is absent here, so this likely arose from a read error. V and J are TRBV10-3 and TRBJ1-2; 7 bases match TRBD1. This CDR3 has 13 residues. From germline, CDR1 is ENHRY and CDR2 SYGVKD. J gave up 1 base and V 11 bases, and 7 bases lay outside the gene matches. For the CDR3, the DNA is TGTGCCGCAGGGCAGGGGGTTAACTATGGCTACACCTTG. Encoded protein: CAAGQGVNYGYTL.

This rearrangement joins TRBV5-5 to TRBJ2-5; D uncertain. The CDR3 is made up of 14 amino acids. V lost 0 bases, J lost 7 bases, and 13 bases lay in between. Germline V gives CDR1 SGHKS, CDR2 YYEKEE (reference sequence). The DNA of the CDR3 is TGTGCCAGCAGCTTGGTGCCCGATCCGGGGACCCAGTACTTC. Amino acids: CASSLVPDPGTQYF.

The chain couples TRBV28 to TRBJ2-5; 9 bases map to TRBD2. After removal of 10 bases from V and 7 bases from J, the junction contained 4 bases not matched to a gene. This CDR3 spans 11 amino acids. Looked up from germline, CDR1 is MDHEN and CDR2 is SYDVKM. The CDR3 nucleotides read TGTGCCACCGGCGGGAGGGGGACCCAGTACTTC. This gives the protein CATGGRGTQYF.

To note about this clone: In the same sample, other DNA sequences code for this CDR3. The genes are TRBV20-1 and TRBJ2-7; no clear D. Germline CDR1 reads DFQATT; CDR2 reads SNEGSKA (reference sequence). This CDR3 region has 11 residues. The V end lost 4 bases, the J end lost 3 bases, and 7 bases lay between the germline ends. As DNA, the CDR3 is TGCAGTGCTACTATAAGCTACGAGCAGTACTTC. Translating it yields CSATISYEQYF.

This clone was detected once. The chain joins TRBV27 to TRBJ1-1; D remains ambiguous. The germline V gene encodes CDR1 MNHEY and CDR2 SMNVEV (reference sequence). V was cut by 8 bases and J by 0 bases, with 10 bases left in between. The CDR3 has 13 residues. CDR3 DNA: TGTGCCAGCCTAGGCAGAATGAACACTGAAGCTTTCTTT. Translating it yields CASLGRMNTEAFF.

The chain links TRBV4-2 to TRBJ1-4, with D uncertain. Trimming removed 4 bases at V and 6 bases at J, with 12 bases between. Germline CDR1 and CDR2: LGHNA and YNFKEQ. The CDR3 extends over 14 amino acids. The CDR3 region has the DNA TGTGCCAGCAGCCTCGGTGGGATAGATGAAAAACTGTTTTTT. This encodes CASSLGGIDEKLFF.

The chain employs TRBV6-6 and TRBJ1-2; D uncertain. V was cut by 8 bases and J by 8 bases, with 21 bases left in between. In germline, CDR1 is MNHNY, CDR2 SVGAGI (reference sequence). The CDR3 extends over 14 amino acids. CDR3 residues: CASGVQLPSLGYTF. The CDR3 bases are TGTGCCAGCGGAGTTCAGTTGCCCTCGCTCGGCTACACCTTC.

This clone was observed a single time. The same CDR3 also results from other DNA sequences found in this sample. The genes are TRBV27 and TRBJ2-2, with a tentative D call TRBD1 (5 bases). CDR3 length equals 14 residues. Germline V gene data show CDR1 as MNHEY and CDR2 as SMNVEV (reference sequence). Trimming stripped 4 bases from V and 1 base from J, with 7 bases between. In DNA, the CDR3 is TGTGCCAGCAGTTCTCAGGGGAACACCGGGGAGCTGTTTTTT. Its protein is CASSSQGNTGELFF.

The V call is TRBV18, the J call TRBJ1-2; 9 positions agree with TRBD1. From germline, CDR1 is KGHSH and CDR2 LQKENI. The CDR3 spans 14 residues. V gave up 4 bases and J gave up 8 bases; unmatched junction bases: 8. CDR3 DNA: TGTGCCAGCTCACAACAGGGGGCGTCGGCCGGCTACACCTTC. Its translation: CASSQQGASAGYTF.

The V call is TRBV4-1, the J call TRBJ2-7; 8 positions agree with TRBD1. Germline trimming cut 4 bases from V and 2 bases from J; bases unmatched to any gene: 4. Germline CDR1 is MGHRA and CDR2 is YSYEKL. This CDR3 is built from 14 residues. The CDR3 nucleotides read TGCGCCAGCAGCCCTGACAGGGGAACCTACGAGCAGTACTTC. Translating it yields CASSPDRGTYEQYF.

The chain recombines TRBV6-6 with TRBJ1-1; 9 nucleotides match TRBD1. The germline CDR1 and CDR2 sequences are MNHNY and SVGAGI (reference sequence). This CDR3 contains 14 residues. Trimming cost V 2 bases and J 6 bases; bases outside gene matches: 4. The CDR3 region has the DNA TGTGCCAGCAGTTACCCGGGACAGGGAGCTGAAGCTTTCTTT. Residues: CASSYPGQGAEAFF.

This chain joins TRBV28 and TRBJ2-2, with D possibly matching TRBD1 (6 bases). Trimming pared 5 bases from V and 7 bases from J, leaving 11 bases between. Germline V gene data show CDR1 as MDHEN and CDR2 as SYDVKM. This CDR3 is built from 13 residues. In DNA form, the CDR3 reads TGTGCCAGCAGTACAGGACAGCACGGGGAGCTGTTTTTT. Translation: CASSTGQHGELFF. Full variable domain (remainder filled in from reference TRBV28 and TRBJ2-2): DVKVTQSSRYLVKRTGEKVFLECVQDMDHENMFWYRQDPGLGLRLIYFSYDVKMKEKGDIPEGYSVSREKKERFSLILESASTNQTSMYLCASSTGQHGELFFGEGSRLTVL.

The genes are TRBV11-2 and TRBJ1-5; D is possibly TRBD1 (5 bases). This CDR3 contains 13 residues. Germline V gene data show CDR1 as SGHAT and CDR2 as FQNNGV. The germline V and J ends were trimmed by 5 bases and 1 base, with 6 bases remaining between them. CDR3 nucleotides: TGTGCCAGCAGCCGGGACAGCAATCAGCCCCAGCATTTT. Amino acid sequence: CASSRDSNQPQHF.

The V and J genes are TRBV7-2 and TRBJ1-3, with 8 bases lining up with TRBD1. The CDR3 is 14 amino acids. CDR1 is SGHTA and CDR2 is FQGNSA in the germline V gene. The V segment lost 4 bases and the J segment 2 bases; nucleotides outside the gene matches: 1. CDR3 protein: CASSSGGPGNTIYF. In DNA form, the CDR3 reads TGTGCCAGCAGCTCAGGGGGCCCTGGAAACACCATATATTTT. Full variable domain (missing parts from reference TRBV7-2 and TRBJ1-3): GAGVSQSPSNKVTEKGKDVELRCDPISGHTALYWYRQSLGQGLEFLIYFQGNSAPDKSGLPSDRFSAERTGGSVSTLTIQRTQQEDSAVYLCASSSGGPGNTIYFGEGSWLTVV.

CDR3 nucleotide sequence: TGTGCCAGCAGGGCAGGACAGGGAGGGGTCCAAGCTTTCTTT. Its protein is CASRAGQGGVQAFF. V gene TRBV6-1 combines with J gene TRBJ1-1; TRBD1 matches 8 bases. From germline, CDR1 is MNHNS and CDR2 SASEGT. V trimming: 6 bases; J trimming: 9 bases; junction bases outside the gene matches: 12. CDR3 length: 14 residues.

The rearrangement joins TRBV5-4 to TRBJ2-5; D is possibly TRBD2 (5 bases). Judging by the DNA end, TRBJ2-7 fits better; the J call may be wrong. There are 14 residues in the CDR3. Per the germline V gene, CDR1 is SGHNT and CDR2 is YYREEE (reference sequence). The CDR3 nucleotides read TGTGCCAGCAGCTCAGGAGGCGTCCCCTACGAGCAGTACTTC. This sequence encodes CASSSGGVPYEQYF.

The chain uses TRBV30 and TRBJ1-1; D remains ambiguous. Germline lookup yields CDR1 GTSNPN and CDR2 SVGIG (reference sequence). The CDR3 length is 15 residues. Trimming removed 2 bases at V and 1 base at J, with 14 bases between. CDR3 sequence reads: CAWSSRTMANTEAFF. The CDR3 DNA reads TGTGCCTGGAGTTCTCGGACTATGGCGAACACTGAAGCTTTCTTT. The full variable domain, in which reference TRBV30 and TRBJ1-1 provide the parts outside the CDR3, is SQTIHQWPATLVQPVGSPLSLECTVEGTSNPNLYWYRQAAGRGLQLLFYSVGIGQISSEVPQNLSASRPQDRQFILSSKKLLLSDSGFYLCAWSSRTMANTEAFFGQGTRLTVV.

DNA of the CDR3: TGTGCCAGTAGTCGTCAGGTTAGCGCCGGAGGAGTGCGGGGCTACACCTTC. Its translation: CASSRQVSAGGVRGYTF. The chain links TRBV19 to TRBJ1-2, with D unclear. Germline V CDR1 and CDR2: LNHDA, SQIVND (reference sequence). Trimming shortened V by 5 bases and J by 8 bases, and 27 bases separated the two germline ends. This CDR3 comprises 17 residues.

The chain links TRBV6-5 to TRBJ2-7; D remains unclear. Germline CDR1 MNHEY, CDR2 SVGAGI. The CDR3 runs to 14 residues. V was shortened by 0 bases and J by 2 bases, with 8 bases between the two germline ends. For the CDR3, the DNA is TGTGCCAGCAGTTACTCCGTACCCGCCTACGAGCAGTACTTC. This translates into CASSYSVPAYEQYF.

In regard to this clone: The DNA is left out, because the CDR3 cannot be placed on it with certainty; the CDR3 is given as TCRdb lists it. The chain couples TRBV21-1 to TRBJ2-5; the table's TRBD2 call for D was not verified on the DNA. TRBV21-1 is termed a pseudogene. The CDR3 region is 16 residues in length, termini included. The CDR3 loop reads CASIEVGLWGLGTQYF.

This clone was seen just once. The CDR3 loop reads CASFYGQGTSTGELFF. In DNA, the CDR3 is TGTGCCAGTTTCTACGGACAGGGCACAAGCACCGGGGAGCTGTTTTTT. V is TRBV13 and J is TRBJ2-2; TRBD1 matches 8 bases. The CDR3 is made up of 16 amino acids. CDR1 and CDR2 (germline): PRHDT, FYEKMQ (reference sequence). V lost 9 bases, J lost 4 bases, and 13 bases stayed unmatched.